These T cell receptor beta chains were read from a single sample in a study of cytomegalovirus exposure and HLA in healthy donors. Data came from immunoSEQ multiplex PCR; TCRdb stores just in-frame clones and leaves some out. The sample includes roughly 43,000 clones, 70% to 80% of them seen just once. The sequenced sample consisted of PBMCs. Receptor source: a man in his thirties or forties in good health and CMV-seronegative. Both conserved end residues are part of each CDR3. The D gene is left open where the match is weak. Expanded clones are given a class, and other clones once, few, many or no size at all.

d_gene: NA
j_gene: TRBJ1-2
len: 13
abundance: NA
v_gene: TRBV30
CDR3nt: TGTGCCTGGAGTGAGGGGCTCGACTATGGCTACACCTTC
CDR3aa: CAWSEGLDYGYTF

d_gene: NA
j_gene: TRBJ2-3
len: 18
abundance: few
v_gene: TRBV7-6
CDR3nt: TGTGCCAGCACCCTGGGGGCGGGCCGATCCCTTAGCACAGATACGCAGTATTTT
CDR3aa: CASTLGAGRSLSTDTQYF

d_gene: TRBD2
j_gene: TRBJ2-7
len: 15
abundance: NA
v_gene: TRBV11-2
CDR3nt: TGTGCCAGCAGCGACGTAAGCGGGAGCTTCTACGAGCAGTACTTC
CDR3aa: CASSDVSGSFYEQYF

d_gene: NA
j_gene: TRBJ2-7
len: 15
abundance: NA
v_gene: TRBV30
CDR3nt: TGTGCCTGGAGTGGGAGTGGGGGGGGGCCCTACGAGCAGTACTTC
CDR3aa: CAWSGSGGGPYEQYF

d_gene: NA
j_gene: TRBJ1-4
len: 17
abundance: NA
v_gene: TRBV7-9
CDR3nt: TGTTCCAGCAGCCTGCTGTCGGGGATGCTAAATAATGAAAAACTGTTTTTT
CDR3aa: CSSSLLSGMLNNEKLFF

d_gene: TRBD1
j_gene: TRBJ1-2
len: 16
abundance: NA
v_gene: TRBV30
CDR3nt: TGTGCCTGGAGTGGAGGAACAGGGGGCAGGTACTATGGCTACACCTTC
CDR3aa: CAWSGGTGGRYYGYTF

d_gene: TRBD2
j_gene: TRBJ2-7
len: 15
abundance: NA
v_gene: TRBV27
CDR3nt: TGTGCCAGCAGTTTAGCACTAGCGGCGACCTACGAGCAGTACTTC
CDR3aa: CASSLALAATYEQYF

d_gene: TRBD2
j_gene: TRBJ2-5
len: 18
abundance: once
v_gene: TRBV14
CDR3nt: TGTGCCAGCAGCCAAGATTGGTTGGCGGGAGGAAGGGGTGAGACCCAGTACTTC
CDR3aa: CASSQDWLAGGRGETQYF

d_gene: NA
j_gene: TRBJ1-1
len: 13
abundance: NA
v_gene: TRBV2
CDR3nt: TGTGCCAGCCGACTTTCGGTGAACACTGAAGCTTTCTTT
CDR3aa: CASRLSVNTEAFF

d_gene: NA
j_gene: TRBJ2-7
len: 15
abundance: NA
v_gene: TRBV7-6
CDR3nt: TGTGCCAGCAGCTTAGCTAGCGGATACTCCTACGAGCAGTACTTC
CDR3aa: CASSLASGYSYEQYF

d_gene: TRBD2
j_gene: TRBJ2-5
len: 18
abundance: NA
v_gene: TRBV9
CDR3nt: TGTGCCAGCAGCGTAGTAGGACTAGCGGGAGGGGGTCAAGAGACCCAGTACTTC
CDR3aa: CASSVVGLAGGGQETQYF

d_gene: TRBD2
j_gene: TRBJ2-3
len: 15
abundance: NA
v_gene: TRBV18
CDR3nt: TGTGCCAGCTCACCCACTAGCGGGATAACAGATACGCAGTATTTT
CDR3aa: CASSPTSGITDTQYF

d_gene: TRBD2
j_gene: TRBJ2-7
len: 14
abundance: NA
v_gene: TRBV11-2
CDR3nt: TGTGCCAGCAGCTTCTCAACCACCTCAGGGAGGGAGTACTTC
CDR3aa: CASSFSTTSGREYF

d_gene: TRBD1
j_gene: TRBJ1-6
len: 15
abundance: NA
v_gene: TRBV4-3
CDR3nt: TGCGCCAGCAGCCCCGATGACAGGGGCAGTTCACCCCTCCACTTT
CDR3aa: CASSPDDRGSSPLHF

d_gene: NA
j_gene: TRBJ1-1
len: 14
abundance: NA
v_gene: TRBV11-2
CDR3nt: TGTGCCAGCAGCTCTTTTTTGGGGGGCACTGAAGCTTTCTTT
CDR3aa: CASSSFLGGTEAFF

d_gene: NA
j_gene: TRBJ1-1
len: 13
abundance: NA
v_gene: TRBV2
CDR3nt: TGTGCCAGAGGAAAGGACTTCAACACTGAAGCTTTCTTT
CDR3aa: CARGKDFNTEAFF

d_gene: NA
j_gene: TRBJ1-2
len: 13
abundance: NA
v_gene: TRBV7-9
CDR3nt: TGTGCCAGCAGCTTTGGGTCTAGCTATGGCTACACCTTC
CDR3aa: CASSFGSSYGYTF

d_gene: NA
j_gene: TRBJ1-2
len: 14
abundance: NA
v_gene: TRBV6-5
CDR3nt: TGTGCCAGCAGTTACCGGGGGTTTCACTATGGCTACACCTTC
CDR3aa: CASSYRGFHYGYTF

d_gene: TRBD2
j_gene: TRBJ2-3
len: 15
abundance: NA
v_gene: TRBV4-1
CDR3nt: TGCGCCAGCAGTGTGACTAGCGGGCTCGCAGATACGCAGTATTTT
CDR3aa: CASSVTSGLADTQYF

d_gene: NA
j_gene: TRBJ1-1
len: 14
abundance: NA
v_gene: TRBV7-9
CDR3nt: TGTGCCAGCAGCTCACAGGGTGGAGGCACTGAAGCTTTCTTT
CDR3aa: CASSSQGGGTEAFF

d_gene: NA
j_gene: TRBJ1-1
len: 16
abundance: NA
v_gene: TRBV27
CDR3nt: TGTGCCAGCCTCGAACCTCGGACAGCGGGGATGCCTGAAGCTTTCTTT
CDR3aa: CASLEPRTAGMPEAFF